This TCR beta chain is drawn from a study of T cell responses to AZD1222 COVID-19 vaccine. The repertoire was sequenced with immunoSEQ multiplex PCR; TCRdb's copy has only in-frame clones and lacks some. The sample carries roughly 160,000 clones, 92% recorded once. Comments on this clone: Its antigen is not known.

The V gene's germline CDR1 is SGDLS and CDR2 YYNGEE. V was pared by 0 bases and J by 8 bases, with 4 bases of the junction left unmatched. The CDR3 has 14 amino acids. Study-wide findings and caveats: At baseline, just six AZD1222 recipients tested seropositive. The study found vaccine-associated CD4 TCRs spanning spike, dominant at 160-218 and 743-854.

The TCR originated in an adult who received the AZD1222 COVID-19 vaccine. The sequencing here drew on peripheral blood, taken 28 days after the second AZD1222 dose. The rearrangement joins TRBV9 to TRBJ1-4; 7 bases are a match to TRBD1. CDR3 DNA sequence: TGTGCCAGCAGCGTAGGACAGGGTGGGGAAAAACTGTTTTTT. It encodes CASSVGQGGEKLFF.